This paragraph reports one TCR beta chain. The record originates from a study of shared clonotypes between healthy human individuals. When replicate PCRs were run on sorted subsets, they used 150 to 200 ng DNA, approximately 27,000 T cell genomes. In the original workflow: ImmunoSEQ junction-only sequences lacked quality scores, so their filtering differed. The repertoire was sequenced with immunoSEQ multiplex PCR; TCRdb's copy has only in-frame clones and lacks some. The V and J calls and clone size were taken over from that table, and D and trimming were inferred from the DNA. The repertoire holds about 2.3 million clones, 93% seen once, with 0.39% in the top ten. The V and J ends lost 3 bases and 8 bases, in that order; junction bases with no gene match: 9. The CDR3 is 16 amino acids. CDR1 and CDR2 from the germline V gene are LNHNV and YYDKDF (reference sequence).

The clonotype comes from a man between 18 and 29 years old in good health. Some clones in this sample may be carry-over from other donors' samples. The material sequenced was naive CD4+ T cells from PBMCs. As for subset: CD45RA+ positively selected. This chain joins TRBV15 and TRBJ1-4, with 10 bases fitting TRBD1. The CDR3 region has the DNA TGTGCCACCAGCAGGGGCGGGACAGGGGTCGGAGAAAAACTGTTTTTT. The encoded protein is CATSRGGTGVGEKLFF.